This passage covers 21 T cell receptor beta chains from one sample sequenced in a study of T cell clusters in autoimmune cytopenias. TRB was amplified by touch-down multiplex PCR, primer pools A and B combined. TCRdb re-called the multiplex PCR reads and catalogs CDR3 proteins one per entry, DNA excluded. The sample table sets out fewer than 10,000 distinct CDR3 sequences. About 37,500 genome equivalents of blood DNA were amplified for TRB. The sequencing sample was made of peripheral blood. The receptors originated from a human donor with an autoimmune cytopenia or autoimmune hepatitis (not recorded which).

The rearrangement joins TRBV6-2 or TRBV6-3 to TRBJ2-3; TCRdb picks TRBD2, but there is no DNA to check that call. Germline values: CDR1 MNHEY, CDR2 SVGEGT. This CDR3 comprises 15 residues. This CDR3 is CAGFEGTSESDTQYF.

This clonotype ranks as medium-sized in terms of frequency. This chain connects TRBV7-6 to TRBJ2-3; the TRBD1 assignment by TCRdb is unverifiable without DNA. There are 13 residues in the CDR3. The germline V gene has CDR1 SGHVS and CDR2 FNYEAQ. Here the CDR3 reads CASSLVWGDTQYF.

V and J are TRBV27 and TRBJ1-1. Per the germline V gene, CDR1 is MNHEY and CDR2 is SMNVEV (reference sequence). CDR3 length equals 14 residues. The CDR3 reads CASSYSSVSTEAFF.

The chain employs TRBV30 and TRBJ2-2; TCRdb picks TRBD2, but there is no DNA to check that call. Germline V CDR1 and CDR2: GTSNPN, SVGIG (reference sequence). The CDR3 extends over 15 amino acids. The CDR3 region is CAWSLLGTPAGELFF.

V usage is TRBV2 and J usage is TRBJ2-1; TCRdb's D gene call, TRBD1, goes unchecked for lack of DNA. The CDR3 length is 13 residues. Germline V gene lookup returns CDR1 SNHLY and CDR2 FYNNEI. This CDR3 is CASSTDRGNEQFF.

This clonotype counts as medium-sized by frequency. V is TRBV19 and J is TRBJ2-5; no DNA is available, so the TRBD1 call from TCRdb remains unchecked. CDR3 size: 13 residues. Germline CDR1 reads LNHDA; CDR2 reads SQIVND (reference sequence). The CDR3 reads CASSLERGETQYF. Variable domain in full (rest from reference TRBV19 and TRBJ2-5): DGGITQSPKYLFRKEGQNVTLSCEQNLNHDAMYWYRQDPGQGLRLIYYSQIVNDFQKGDIAEGYSVSREKKESFPLTVTSAQKNPTAFYLCASSLERGETQYFGPGTRLLVL.

The chain is built from TRBV7-2 and TRBJ2-2; lacking DNA, the TRBD2 call made by TCRdb goes unchecked. The CDR3 sequence is 14 residues long. Germline CDR1 reads SGHTA; CDR2 reads FQGNSA. The CDR3 sequence: CASSAGTTTGELFF.

This clonotype shows up as medium-sized (0.01 to 0.1%) by frequency. The V and J genes are TRBV6-5 and TRBJ2-6; there is no DNA to check the TCRdb D call of TRBD1. CDR1 and CDR2 from the germline V gene are MNHEY and SVGAGI. The CDR3 has 16 amino acids. The CDR3 loop is CASYSGIGAGANVLTF.

The chain uses TRBV5-4 and TRBJ2-5. The germline V gene has CDR1 SGHNT and CDR2 YYREEE (reference sequence). The CDR3 consists of 14 residues. CDR3 loop: CASSLGGRSYEQYF.

In terms of frequency, this clonotype is medium-sized. The chain employs TRBV7-6 and TRBJ1-2. CDR1 is SGHVS and CDR2 is FNYEAQ in the germline V gene. CDR3 length: 14 residues. The chain's CDR3 is CASSLDPFNYGYTF.

According to its frequency, this clonotype is medium-sized. The chain carries TRBV6-1 and TRBJ2-2; TCRdb's D call, TRBD1, is unchecked because there is no DNA. The germline CDR1 and CDR2 sequences are MNHNS and SASEGT. The CDR3 length is 16 residues. This CDR3 reads CASSESDRVWTGELFF.

This CDR3 reads CASSSERPFLGSNEQFF. This chain uses TRBV6-5 with TRBJ2-1. CDR1 and CDR2 from the germline V gene are MNHEY and SVGAGI. CDR3 length equals 17 residues.

The V gene is TRBV20-1, the J gene TRBJ2-5; TCRdb's D call, TRBD1, is unchecked because there is no DNA. The CDR3 spans 15 residues. Germline V gene data show CDR1 as DFQATT and CDR2 as SNEGSKA (reference sequence). The CDR3: CSARGPGDFQETQYF.

This clonotype is labeled medium-sized based on frequency. V is TRBV15 and J is TRBJ1-4; TCRdb selects TRBD1, and the lack of DNA leaves this call unchecked. Per the germline V gene, CDR1 is LNHNV and CDR2 is YYDKDF (reference sequence). This CDR3 has 16 amino acids. CDR3: CATSKTGVRSNEKLFF. The full variable domain, completed using reference TRBV15 and TRBJ1-4, is DAMVIQNPRYQVTQFGKPVTLSCSQTLNHNVMYWYQQKSSQAPKLLFHYYDKDFNNEADTPDNFQSRRPNTSFCFLDIRSPGLGDTAMYLCATSKTGVRSNEKLFFGSGTQLSVL.

According to its frequency, this clonotype is medium-sized. The V call is TRBV27, the J call TRBJ2-5; the TCRdb D gene call, TRBD2, has no DNA to confirm it. The CDR3 contains 14 residues. CDR1 and CDR2 from the germline V gene are MNHEY and SMNVEV (reference sequence). The CDR3 loop reads CASSYTDAGETQYF.

This clonotype is called medium-sized based on its frequency. The V gene is TRBV12-3 or TRBV12-4, the J gene TRBJ2-2; TCRdb lists TRBD1, though no DNA is available to test this call. This CDR3 region has 14 residues. The CDR3 spells CASLGQGGTGELFF.

By frequency, this clonotype is medium-sized. The J gene is TRBJ2-2, the V gene TRBV27; TCRdb lists TRBD1, though no DNA is available to test this call. Germline CDR1 and CDR2: MNHEY and SMNVEV (reference sequence). CDR3 size: 15 residues. The CDR3 protein is CASRRTPQGTGELFF.

The chain recombines TRBV30 with TRBJ1-1. This CDR3 contains 11 residues. Germline V gene lookup returns CDR1 GTSNPN and CDR2 SVGIG (reference sequence). CDR3 loop: CAWDSNTEAFF.

The V call is TRBV20-1, the J call TRBJ1-4. Germline V gives CDR1 DFQATT, CDR2 SNEGSKA (reference sequence). CDR3 length: 15 amino acids. The CDR3 sequence: CSARSDGATNEKLFF.

In terms of frequency, this clonotype is medium-sized. The chain has TRBV15 and TRBJ2-7; TCRdb gives TRBD1 as the D gene, but with no DNA this cannot be confirmed. CDR3 size: 16 residues. Germline V gene data show CDR1 as LNHNV and CDR2 as YYDKDF (reference sequence). CDR3 protein: CATSRGAGTTYYEQYF. Filled out from reference TRBV15 and TRBJ2-7, the complete variable domain reads DAMVIQNPRYQVTQFGKPVTLSCSQTLNHNVMYWYQQKSSQAPKLLFHYYDKDFNNEADTPDNFQSRRPNTSFCFLDIRSPGLGDTAMYLCATSRGAGTTYYEQYFGPGTRLTVT.

The chain has TRBV12-3 or TRBV12-4 and TRBJ1-6; the TCRdb call, TRBD1, lacks DNA for checking. This CDR3 region has 15 residues. CDR3 protein: CASSPEGQGNSPLHF.